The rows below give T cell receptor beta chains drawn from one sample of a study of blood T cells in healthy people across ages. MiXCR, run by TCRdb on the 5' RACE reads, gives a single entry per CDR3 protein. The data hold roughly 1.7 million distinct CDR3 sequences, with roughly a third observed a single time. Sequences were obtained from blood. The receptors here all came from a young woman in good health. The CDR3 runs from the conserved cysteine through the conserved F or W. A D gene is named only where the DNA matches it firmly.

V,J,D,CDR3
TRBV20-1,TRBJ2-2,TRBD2,CSATLGGRGVNTGELFF
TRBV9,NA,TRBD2,CASSDSGRAHGETQYF
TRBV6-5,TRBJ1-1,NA,CASSPKERVRNTEAFF
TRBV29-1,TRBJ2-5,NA,CSVTTPLAYQETQYF
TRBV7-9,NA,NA,CASSLACRDEQYF
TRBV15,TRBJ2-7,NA,CATSTTSQTYEQYF
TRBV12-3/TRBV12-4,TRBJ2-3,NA,CASSLSLASDAQYF
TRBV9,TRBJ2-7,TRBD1,CASNVTGGPSYEQYF
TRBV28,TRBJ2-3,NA,CASSFGHASGDTQYF
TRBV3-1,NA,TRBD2,CASSRRLANEQYF
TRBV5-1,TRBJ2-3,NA,CASSLGQAITDTQYF
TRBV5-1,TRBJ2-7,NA,CASSSWTIQETRYF
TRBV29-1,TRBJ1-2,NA,CSVEDLYGYTF
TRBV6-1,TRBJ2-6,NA,CAAWRQGSGGANVLTF
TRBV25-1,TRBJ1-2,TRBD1,CAGSSGQGDYGYTF
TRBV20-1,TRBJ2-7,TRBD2,CSARRGASGSYEQYF
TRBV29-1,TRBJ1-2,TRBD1,CSGGTGGGYGYTF
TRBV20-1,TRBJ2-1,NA,CSARADMSYNEQFF
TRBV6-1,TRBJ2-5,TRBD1,CASTDGTGYQETQYF
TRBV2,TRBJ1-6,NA,CASRLLTPNSPLHF
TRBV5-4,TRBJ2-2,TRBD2,CASSLELAGASGTMGELFF
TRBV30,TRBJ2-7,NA,CAWSGGGEQYF
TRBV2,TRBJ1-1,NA,CASSEGRTNTEAFF
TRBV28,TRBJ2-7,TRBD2,CATIGLAGRYEQYF
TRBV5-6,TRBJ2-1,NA,CASSPGARPNEQFF
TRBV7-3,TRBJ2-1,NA,CASSRSLSSYNEQFF
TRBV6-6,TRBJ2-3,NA,CASRGGEKNTDTQCF
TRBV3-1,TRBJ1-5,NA,CASSQDWGVGNQPQHF
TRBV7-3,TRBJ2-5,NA,CASSALVAGVRETQYF
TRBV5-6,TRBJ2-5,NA,CASSFLSTRYQETQYF
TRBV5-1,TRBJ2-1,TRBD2,CASGLGLAGTDEQFF
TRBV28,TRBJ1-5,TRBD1,CASSRTGRTQPQHF
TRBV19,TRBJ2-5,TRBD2,CASRPLGAGGQETQYF
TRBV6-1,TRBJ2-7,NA,CASSSDYYEQYF
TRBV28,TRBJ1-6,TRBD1,CASSPPGRGAWTYNSPLHF
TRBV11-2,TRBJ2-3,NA,CASSLDRWADTQYF
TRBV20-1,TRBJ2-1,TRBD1,CSANRGTYNEQFF
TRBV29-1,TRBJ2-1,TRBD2,CSVDKGLALRRLNEQFF
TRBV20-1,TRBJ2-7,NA,CSASGRLAHEQYF
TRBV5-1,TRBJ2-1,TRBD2,CASSLRGLAMNNEQFF
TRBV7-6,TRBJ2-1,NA,CASSLGASDNEQFF
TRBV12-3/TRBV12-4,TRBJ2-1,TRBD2,CASSLAPLAGYNERFF
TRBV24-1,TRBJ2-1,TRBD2,CATSDPLGTSGTYNEQFF
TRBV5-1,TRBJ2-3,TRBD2,CASTPGSGGFSTDTQYF
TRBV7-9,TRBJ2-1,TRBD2,CASSSTGTSVWYEQFF
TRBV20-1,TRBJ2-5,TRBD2,CSAGGTSGETQYF
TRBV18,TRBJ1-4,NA,CASSPQGVDEKLFF
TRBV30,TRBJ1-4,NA,CAWSPGTHEKLFF
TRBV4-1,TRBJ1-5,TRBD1,CASSHGQGANQPQHF
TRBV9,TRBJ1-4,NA,CASSGDGLDEKLFF
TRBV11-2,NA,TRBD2,CASSSRWIAGVYEQYF
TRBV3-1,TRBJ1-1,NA,CASSPTGSSTEAFF
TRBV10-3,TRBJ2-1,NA,CAISEPNEQFF
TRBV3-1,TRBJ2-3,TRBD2,CASSQETSGGNTQYF